This T cell receptor (beta chain) was sequenced for a study of cytomegalovirus exposure and HLA in healthy donors. The PCR contained 60 Vbeta and 13 Jbeta primers. Clones were read by immunoSEQ multiplex PCR, and TCRdb kept only the in-frame ones, dropping some. This sample yields over 100,000 clones, of which about three fifths are seen a single time; approximately 9.1% belongs to the top ten. Study-wide points: One cluster of highly shared sequence variants probably arose as a sequencing artifact. Several of the most significant clusters appeared, in a later analysis, to be linked to common viral pathogens. TCR beta sequences reportedly predicted the HLA-A and HLA-B alleles of most subjects accurately. In an earlier analysis, in roughly 580 donors, most V segments appeared productive either ~87% or ~30% of the time.

In germline, CDR1 is LGHNA, CDR2 YSLEER. There are 15 residues in the CDR3. Between the trimmed V and J ends, which lost 0 bases and 1 base, there was a span of 9 bases. This clone was observed a handful of times. The antigen is not known. At the DNA level, this CDR3 is encoded by other sequences in the same sample as well. This TCR was recovered from a man aged 35 to 55 in good health and CMV-seropositive. Sequencing was performed on PBMCs. The genes are TRBV4-3 and TRBJ2-5, with D possibly being TRBD2 (6 bases). The DNA for the CDR3 is TGCGCCAGCAGCCAAGATCGGGGGTTCCAAGAGACCCAGTACTTC. Translated: CASSQDRGFQETQYF.